The 25 T cell receptor beta chains below come from one sample, sequenced in a study of beta chain features in type 1 diabetes. Study conclusions and caveats: All four CD4+ subsets of Type 1 diabetes patients contained TCRB CDR3s that were moderately but significantly shorter.

Investigators reverse transcribed all isolated RNA, so they sequenced expressed TCRB transcripts. Clones were read by immunoSEQ multiplex PCR, and TCRdb kept only the in-frame ones, dropping some. Of approximately 250,000 clones in the sample, about a tenth were seen once. Their antigens are not known. Sequenced material: naive CD4+ T cells from blood. The receptors come from a man younger than 45 with type 1 diabetes.

The chain joins TRBV7-9 to TRBJ1-4; no firm D call. The CDR3 runs to 14 residues. V was cut by 3 bases and J by 10 bases, with 15 bases left in between. CDR1 and CDR2 (germline): SEHNR, FQNEAQ (reference sequence). The CDR3 DNA reads as TGTGCCAGCAGCTTTGGGAGCTCCCTTGGAAAACTGTTTTTT. This encodes CASSFGSSLGKLFF.

The rearrangement links TRBV7-2 to TRBJ2-5, with 8 bases that match TRBD2. There are 14 residues in the CDR3. J lost 9 bases, V lost 0 bases, and 6 bases had no gene match. Germline CDR1 reads SGHTA; CDR2 reads FQGNSA. The CDR3 DNA reads TGTGCCAGCAGCTTAGCGCGAAGCGGGGGTTCCCAGTACTTC. Its translation: CASSLARSGGSQYF.

This chain connects TRBV5-4 to TRBJ2-7; 7 bases agree with TRBD2. Unmatched junction bases numbered 6, after V lost 0 bases and J lost 3 bases. This CDR3 spans 15 amino acids. Per germline, CDR1 SGHNT and CDR2 YYREEE (reference sequence). The CDR3, as DNA: TGTGCCAGCAGCTTGGGCCTAGCGGCAAACTACGAGCAGTACTTC. This sequence encodes CASSLGLAANYEQYF.

The chain's CDR3 is CASSQEGTGGGYTF. The CDR3 DNA reads as TGCGCCAGCAGCCAAGAAGGGACAGGTGGGGGCTACACCTTC. This chain uses TRBV4-1 with TRBJ1-2; 8 nucleotides line up with TRBD1. CDR1 and CDR2 (germline): MGHRA, YSYEKL. V dropped 0 bases and J dropped 8; count of bases not matched to a gene: 5. The CDR3 spans 14 residues.

This clone showed up just a few times. This chain connects TRBV12-5 to TRBJ1-3, with D hard to call. The CDR3 sequence is 14 residues long. Looked up from germline, CDR1 is LGHNT and CDR2 is FRNRAP. Trimming took 6 bases from V and 4 from J, leaving 13 bases between them. This CDR3 reads CASGRSGPGNTIYF. In nucleotides, the CDR3 is TGTGCTAGTGGACGGAGCGGCCCAGGAAACACCATATATTTT.

This sequence joins TRBV11-2 and TRBJ2-6, with 7 bases identical to TRBD1. Germline V gene data show CDR1 as SGHAT and CDR2 as FQNNGV. This CDR3 has 17 residues. The J segment lost 4 bases and the V segment lost 2 bases, leaving 8 bases of the junction unmatched. CDR3 DNA sequence: TGTGCCAGCAGCTTAACTCGGCAGGGGGTGGGGGCCAACGTCCTGACTTTC. It yields the protein CASSLTRQGVGANVLTF.

The chain recombines TRBV7-3 with TRBJ2-1; 11 bases fit TRBD2. J lost 3 bases, V lost 6 bases, and 4 bases had no gene match. Per the germline V gene, CDR1 is SGHTA and CDR2 is FQGTGA. The CDR3 is 15 residues long. The CDR3, as DNA: TGTGCCAGCAGAGCGGGACTAGCGGACTACAATGAGCAGTTCTTC. Protein sequence: CASRAGLADYNEQFF.

The rearrangement links TRBV7-2 to TRBJ2-1, with D maybe TRBD2 (5 bases). This CDR3 has 13 amino acids. Germline V gene sequence: CDR1 SGHTA, CDR2 FQGNSA. Trimming pared 2 bases from V and 6 bases from J, leaving 8 bases between. The CDR3 reads CASSLLEGNEQFF. The CDR3 DNA sequence: TGTGCCAGCAGCTTATTAGAGGGCAATGAGCAGTTCTTC.

With respect to this clone: Its ends do not fully match the called genes, so a read error is possible. The rearrangement joins TRBV9 to TRBJ1-1; no firm D call. The CDR3 is 12 residues long. Germline V gives CDR1 SGDLS, CDR2 YYNGEE. CDR3 in amino acids: CASSVDSPIKNF. CDR3 nucleotides: TGTGCCAGCAGCGTAGACTCGCCAATTAAAAACTTT.

This sequence joins TRBV7-9 and TRBJ2-3, with D possibly being TRBD2 (6 bases). V lost 5 bases, J lost 5 bases, and 14 bases lay in between. The CDR3 contains 14 residues. Germline lookup yields CDR1 SEHNR and CDR2 FQNEAQ (reference sequence). The CDR3 is CASSEEGLGDTQYF. In nucleotides, the CDR3 is TGTGCCAGCAGCGAGGAGGGGCTCGGAGATACGCAGTATTTT.

This clone has a handful of counts. The rearrangement uses TRBV4-2 and TRBJ1-2; no definite D call. V lost 0 bases, J lost 1 base, and 9 bases lay in between. The CDR3 contains 15 residues. Germline lookup yields CDR1 LGHNA and CDR2 YNFKEQ. The CDR3 reads CASSQDSGYNYGYTF. The CDR3 coding sequence is TGTGCCAGCAGCCAAGATTCCGGTTATAACTATGGCTACACCTTC.

The rearrangement links TRBV5-1 to TRBJ2-1; a possible D gene is TRBD1 (5 bases). Looked up from germline, CDR1 is SGHRS and CDR2 is YFSETQ. There are 13 residues in the CDR3. V lost 5 bases, J lost 8 bases, and 14 bases lay in between. The CDR3 loop is CASRQGRSHEQFF. Written as DNA, the CDR3 is TGCGCCAGCAGGCAGGGAAGATCCCATGAGCAGTTCTTC.

This clone appeared a few times. The chain links TRBV7-8 to TRBJ1-2, with 8 bases aligning to TRBD1. Trimming at V came to 4 bases and at J to 0 bases, leaving 13 bases not matched to a gene. This CDR3 has 18 amino acids. CDR1 and CDR2 from the germline V gene are SGHVS and FQNEAQ. In nucleotides, the CDR3 is TGTGCCAGCAGCTCCCTGGGCAGGGGGCGCGGGGCTAACTATGGCTACACCTTC. Protein: CASSSLGRGRGANYGYTF.

This clone was found a few times. The chain combines TRBV4-1 with TRBJ2-5; 14 bases match TRBD2. V lost 4 bases, J lost 3 bases, and 1 base stayed unmatched. CDR1 and CDR2 (germline): MGHRA, YSYEKL. CDR3 length: 15 residues. The CDR3 here is CASSLGLAGEETQYF. CDR3 DNA sequence: TGCGCCAGCAGCCTGGGACTAGCGGGGGAAGAGACCCAGTACTTC.

This clone was counted between two and nine times. The V and J genes are TRBV19 and TRBJ2-7, with unresolved D. V lost 1 base to trimming and J lost 3 bases, with 7 bases between them. The length of the CDR3 is 13 residues. Germline loops: CDR1 LNHDA, CDR2 SQIVND (reference sequence). The CDR3 DNA reads as TGTGCCAGTAGTATAGTTTCAGGCTACGAGCAGTACTTC. Protein product: CASSIVSGYEQYF.

There are a few counts of this clone. Distinct nucleotide sequences in the sample also encode this CDR3. The chain couples TRBV7-2 to TRBJ2-3; tentatively, D is TRBD1 (5 bases). The CDR3 spans 14 residues. Germline lookup yields CDR1 SGHTA and CDR2 FQGNSA. V was shortened by 2 bases and J by 1 base, with 7 bases between the two germline ends. This CDR3 is CASSLSTGTDTQYF. The CDR3 DNA follows: TGTGCCAGCAGCTTATCGACAGGCACAGATACGCAGTATTTT.

This clone was observed a handful of times. The rearrangement links TRBV9 to TRBJ1-3; possibly TRBD1 for D (6 bases). V lost 3 bases to trimming and J lost 0 bases, with 7 bases between them. The germline V gene encodes CDR1 SGDLS and CDR2 YYNGEE. There are 14 residues in the CDR3. Here the CDR3 reads CASSDRVSGNTIYF. The CDR3 DNA is TGTGCCAGCAGCGACAGGGTCTCTGGAAACACCATATATTTT. Using reference TRBV9 and TRBJ1-3 for the parts outside the CDR3, the full variable domain is DSGVTQTPKHLITATGQRVTLRCSPRSGDLSVYWYQQSLDQGLQFLIQYYNGEERAKGNILERFSAQQFPDLHSELNLSSLELGDSALYFCASSDRVSGNTIYFGEGSWLTVV.

The chain combines TRBV18 with TRBJ1-1, with 7 bases lining up with TRBD1. Germline-derived CDR1 and CDR2 are KGHSH and LQKENI. V was clipped by 3 bases and J by 1 base; unmatched bases: 5. This CDR3 has 15 amino acids. This CDR3 is CASSPTGTGNTEAFF. The CDR3 coding sequence is TGTGCCAGCTCACCGACAGGGACGGGGAACACTGAAGCTTTCTTT.

This clone was observed a few times. This rearrangement joins TRBV18 to TRBJ2-5; D gene ambiguous. Between the trimmed V and J ends, which lost 5 bases and 1 base, there was a span of 8 bases. There are 13 residues in the CDR3. Germline CDR1 KGHSH, CDR2 LQKENI. CDR3 in DNA: TGTGCCAGCTCAGAGTACCCCCAAGAGACCCAGTACTTC. Its protein product is CASSEYPQETQYF.

This clone was observed a handful of times. V is TRBV25-1 and J is TRBJ1-3; no reliable D call. CDR1 is MGHDK and CDR2 is SYGVNS in the germline V gene. This CDR3 region has 15 residues. Trimming took off 4 bases at V and 4 bases at J, with 14 bases between the two ends. The CDR3 loop reads CASSAPEGSGNTIYF. The CDR3 nucleotides read TGTGCCAGCAGTGCCCCGGAGGGCTCGGGAAACACCATATATTTT.

The genes are TRBV7-2 and TRBJ2-7; 8 positions match TRBD1. J gave up 2 bases and V 5 bases, and 2 bases lay outside the gene matches. CDR3 length equals 13 residues. The germline gives CDR1 SGHTA, CDR2 FQGNSA. CDR3 sequence reads: CASSAQGAYEQYF. CDR3 in DNA: TGTGCCAGCAGCGCACAGGGGGCCTACGAGCAGTACTTC. Full variable domain (remainder filled in from reference TRBV7-2 and TRBJ2-7): GAGVSQSPSNKVTEKGKDVELRCDPISGHTALYWYRQSLGQGLEFLIYFQGNSAPDKSGLPSDRFSAERTGGSVSTLTIQRTQQEDSAVYLCASSAQGAYEQYFGPGTRLTVT.

The chain employs TRBV5-1 and TRBJ1-6, with D maybe TRBD1 (6 bases). The germline V and J ends were trimmed by 7 bases and 5 bases, with 13 bases remaining between them. Per the germline V gene, CDR1 is SGHRS and CDR2 is YFSETQ. CDR3 length: 14 residues. The CDR3 is CASYTGRNNSPLHF. CDR3 nucleotide sequence: TGCGCCAGCTATACAGGGCGCAATAATTCACCCCTCCACTTT.

CDR3 DNA: TGTGCCAGCAGCGCCGGGACAACAGATGGCATTCAGTACTTC. Protein product: CASSAGTTDGIQYF. The chain recombines TRBV7-9 with TRBJ2-4; D may be TRBD1 (6 bases). The V end was cut by 5 bases, the J end by 9 bases, with 17 bases between. The CDR3 runs 14 residues. CDR1 and CDR2 (germline): SEHNR, FQNEAQ (reference sequence).

The chain is built from TRBV7-6 and TRBJ2-5; D perhaps matches TRBD2 (6 bases). The CDR3 is made up of 15 amino acids. V lost 5 bases, J lost 7 bases, and 20 bases lay in between. Per the germline V gene, CDR1 is SGHVS and CDR2 is FNYEAQ. CDR3 DNA: TGTGCCAGCAGCAGCGCCGGGACTGCTTACGGGACCCAGTACTTC. Its protein product is CASSSAGTAYGTQYF. Combining the CDR3 with reference TRBV7-6 and TRBJ2-5 gives the whole variable domain GAGVSQSPRYKVTKRGQDVALRCDPISGHVSLYWYRQALGQGPEFLTYFNYEAQQDKSGLPNDRFSAERPEGSISTLTIQRTEQRDSAMYRCASSSAGTAYGTQYFGPGTRLLVL.

A note on this clone: The same CDR3 also results from other DNA sequences found in this sample. The chain uses TRBV7-9 and TRBJ2-2; TRBD2 aligns across 10 bases. V gave up 5 bases and J gave up 3 bases; unmatched junction bases: 3. Germline CDR1 is SEHNR and CDR2 is FQNEAQ (reference sequence). This CDR3 is built from 15 residues. The chain's CDR3 is CASSLSGGHTGELFF. The CDR3 DNA reads as TGTGCCAGCAGCCTTAGCGGGGGGCACACCGGGGAGCTGTTTTTT.